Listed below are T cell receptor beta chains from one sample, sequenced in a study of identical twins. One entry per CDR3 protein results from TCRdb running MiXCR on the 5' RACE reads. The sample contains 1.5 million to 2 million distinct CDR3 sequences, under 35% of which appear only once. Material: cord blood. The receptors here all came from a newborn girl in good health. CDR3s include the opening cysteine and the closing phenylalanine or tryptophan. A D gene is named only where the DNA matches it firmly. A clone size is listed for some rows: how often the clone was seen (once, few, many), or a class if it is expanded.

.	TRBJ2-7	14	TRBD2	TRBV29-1	TGCAGCGTTGGGGGGGTGCGGGGGTGCAATGAGCAGTACTTC	CSVGGVRGCNEQYF
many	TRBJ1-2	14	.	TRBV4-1	TGCGCCAGCAGCCCACAGGTGATCCTTTATGGCTACACCTTC	CASSPQVILYGYTF
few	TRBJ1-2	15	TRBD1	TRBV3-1	TGTGCCAGCAGCCGGACAGGGAACTTAGTGGATGGCTACACCTTC	CASSRTGNLVDGYTF
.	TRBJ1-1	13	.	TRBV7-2	TGTGCCAGCAGCCCCCGGACAAGCACTGAAGCTTTCTTT	CASSPRTSTEAFF
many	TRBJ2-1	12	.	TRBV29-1	TGCAGCGCGGACCTAGGCTACAATGAGCAGTTCTTC	CSADLGYNEQFF
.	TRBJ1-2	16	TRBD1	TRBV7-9	TGTGCCAGCAGCTTAGGCCCCAGACAGGGGCAGTATGGCTACACCTTC	CASSLGPRQGQYGYTF
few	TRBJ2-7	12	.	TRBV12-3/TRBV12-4	TGTGCCAGCAGCCGGGGTCTAGACGAGCAGTACTTC	CASSRGLDEQYF
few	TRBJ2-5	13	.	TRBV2	TGTGCCAGCAGTGACGGCAGTGCGGAGACCCAGTACTTC	CASSDGSAETQYF
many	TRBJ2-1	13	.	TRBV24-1	TGTGCCACCAGTGATCTCCGGACAAATGAGCAGTTCTTC	CATSDLRTNEQFF
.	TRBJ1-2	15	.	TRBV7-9	TGTGCCAGCAGCTTAGTTGGCAACCCTAACTATGGCTACACCTTC	CASSLVGNPNYGYTF
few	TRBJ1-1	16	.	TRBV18	TGTGCCAGCTCACCACGGTCAGAGGGGGGGAACACTGAAGCTTTCTTT	CASSPRSEGGNTEAFF
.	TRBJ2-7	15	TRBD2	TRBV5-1	TGCGCCAGCAGCTTGGAGACTAGCGCTAACAATGAGCAGTACTTC	CASSLETSANNEQYF
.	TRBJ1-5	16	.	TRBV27	TGTGCCAGCAGTTTGCGACTATCCCTTAGCAATCAGCCCCAGCATTTT	CASSLRLSLSNQPQHF
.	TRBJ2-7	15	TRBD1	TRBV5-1	TGCGCCAGCAGCTTCGGGGACAGGGCGACCTACGAGCAGTACTTC	CASSFGDRATYEQYF
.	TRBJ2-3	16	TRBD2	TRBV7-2	TGTGCCAGCAGCTTAAGGGGGGGACTAGTCGCAGATACGCAGTATTTT	CASSLRGGLVADTQYF
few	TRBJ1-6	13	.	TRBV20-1	TGCAGTGCTCTTGTGGGCCGTAGTTCACCCCTCCACTTT	CSALVGRSSPLHF
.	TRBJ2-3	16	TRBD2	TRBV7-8	TGTGCCAGCAGCTCTCTAGCGGGGGGGCTCCCTTTTATTCTGTATTTT	CASSSLAGGLPFILYF
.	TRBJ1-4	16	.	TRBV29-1	TGCAGCGTTGTTGAAGCCGGGGGGCGCTTTAGGGAAAAACTGTTTTTT	CSVVEAGGRFREKLFF
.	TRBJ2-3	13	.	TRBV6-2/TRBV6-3	TGTGCCAGCAGTTACCCCCTCACGAATACGCAGTATTTT	CASSYPLTNTQYF
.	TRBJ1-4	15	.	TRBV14	TGTGCCAGCAGCCAAGTGCGCTCGGGCAATGAAAAACTGTTTTTT	CASSQVRSGNEKLFF
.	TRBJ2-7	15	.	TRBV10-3	TGTGCCATCAGTGTCCCCCGGAGTGGCTCCTACAAGCAGTACTTC	CAISVPRSGSYKQYF
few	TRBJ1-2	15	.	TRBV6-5	TGTGCCAGCAGTTACTCCTGGTCCCAGCCTATGGGCTACACCTTC	CASSYSWSQPMGYTF
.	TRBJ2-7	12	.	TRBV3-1	TGTGCCAGCAGCCGCGACGCTAGCGAGCAGTACTTC	CASSRDASEQYF
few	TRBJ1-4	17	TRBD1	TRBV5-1	TGCGCCAGCAGCGCCCTCGGGGTTGGGGACAGTAATGAAAAACTGTTTTTT	CASSALGVGDSNEKLFF
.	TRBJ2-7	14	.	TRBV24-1	TGTGCCACCAGTGATTCGAGGCAGAGCAATGAGCAGTACTTC	CATSDSRQSNEQYF
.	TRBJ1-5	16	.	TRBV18	TGTGCCAGCTCACTACGGGGGGGTTATAGCAATCAGCCCCAGCATTTT	CASSLRGGYSNQPQHF
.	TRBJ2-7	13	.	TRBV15	TGTGCCACCAGCACCGCGCTCGGGTACGAGCAGTACTTC	CATSTALGYEQYF
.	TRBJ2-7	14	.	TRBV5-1	TGCGCCAGCAGCTGGCAGGAAAATATATACGAGCAGTACTTC	CASSWQENIYEQYF
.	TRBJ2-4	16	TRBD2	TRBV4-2	TGTGCCAGCAGCCAACGTAGCGGGCTAGCCAAAAACATTCAGTACTTC	CASSQRSGLAKNIQYF
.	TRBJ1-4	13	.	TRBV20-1	TGCAGTGCTATCGCGGGGAGAGATGAAAAACTGTTTTTT	CSAIAGRDEKLFF
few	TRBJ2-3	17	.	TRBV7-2	TGTGCCAGCAGCTTAGTGGGCTACTCCAAAAACACAGATACGCAGTATTTT	CASSLVGYSKNTDTQYF
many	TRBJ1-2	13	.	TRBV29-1	TGCAGCGTTGAAGATGGGGGAGAATATGGCTACACCTTC	CSVEDGGEYGYTF
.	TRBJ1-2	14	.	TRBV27	TGTGCCAGCAGATCCGCCCCAGGGATCTATAGCTACACCTTC	CASRSAPGIYSYTF
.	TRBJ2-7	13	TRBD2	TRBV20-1	TGCAGTGCGGCGGGACTAGTTCTCTACGAGCAGTACTTC	CSAAGLVLYEQYF
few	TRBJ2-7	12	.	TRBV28	TGTGCCAGCAGTGCCAGGGTCCACGAGCAGTACTTC	CASSARVHEQYF
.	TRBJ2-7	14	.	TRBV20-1	TGCAGTGCCTTAAGCCGGCAGGGTTATAACGAGCAGTACTTC	CSALSRQGYNEQYF
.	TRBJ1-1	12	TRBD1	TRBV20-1	TGCAGTGCTACGTTGGGACAGCCTGAAGCTTTCTTT	CSATLGQPEAFF
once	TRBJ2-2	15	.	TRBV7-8	TGTGCCAGCAGCCCGAGGCGCTTAACTAACGGGGAGCTGGTTTTT	CASSPRRLTNGELVF
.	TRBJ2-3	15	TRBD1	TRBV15	TGTGCCACCAGTCGACAGGGTGGAGGCACAGATACGCAGTATTTT	CATSRQGGGTDTQYF
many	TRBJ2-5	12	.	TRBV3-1	TGTGCCAGCAGCTCCCCTCCAGAGACCCAGTACTTC	CASSSPPETQYF
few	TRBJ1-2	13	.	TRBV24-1	TGTGCCACCAAGCCGGGGGAGCTCTATGGCTACACCTTC	CATKPGELYGYTF
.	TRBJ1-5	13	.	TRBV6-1	TGTGCCAGCATGACCTATAGCAATCAGCCCCAGCATTTT	CASMTYSNQPQHF
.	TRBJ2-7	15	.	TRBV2	TGTGCCAGCAGTGATCCTTTTCTAGCGCCATACGAGCAGTACTTC	CASSDPFLAPYEQYF
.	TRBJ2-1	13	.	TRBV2	TGTGCCAGCAGTGAAGCGTGGCCACCTGAGCAGTTCTTC	CASSEAWPPEQFF
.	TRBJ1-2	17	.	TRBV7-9	TGTTCCAGCAGCTTACTGGTATCGACAGCTACTAACTATGACTACACCTTC	CSSSLLVSTATNYDYTF
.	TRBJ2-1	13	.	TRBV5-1	TGCGCCAGCAGAGTCGCCAGCTATGATGAGCAGTTCTTC	CASRVASYDEQFF
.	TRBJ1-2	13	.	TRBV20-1	TGCAGTGCTAGTGGCAGGGAGAGATATGGCTACACCTTC	CSASGRERYGYTF